The next 8 T cell receptor beta chains were all read from a single sample in a study of blood T cell repertoires in COVID-19. TCRdb's copy holds only in-frame clones and misses some; the assay was immunoSEQ multiplex PCR. The top ten hold about an eighth of the sample, which has fewer than 350,000 clones, 86% seen once. Source material: peripheral blood. The source of these receptors is a woman under 40 with COVID-19, enrolled during active disease.

Note on this clone: The sample carries other DNA sequences with the same CDR3. This chain's CDR3 is CASSVAAGGYNEQFF. The CDR3 DNA reads TGTGCCAGCAGCGTAGCAGCGGGGGGATACAATGAGCAGTTCTTC. The chain links TRBV9 to TRBJ2-1; 9 nucleotides line up with TRBD2. V shed 0 bases and J 4 bases; nucleotides not matched to a gene: 2. Germline V gene sequence: CDR1 SGDLS, CDR2 YYNGEE. This CDR3 region has 15 residues.

J is TRBJ1-1 and V is TRBV5-4; 7 nucleotides agree with TRBD1. Germline assignment: CDR1 SGHNT and CDR2 YYREEE (reference sequence). This CDR3 has 14 residues. The J segment lost 5 bases and the V segment lost 0 bases, leaving 4 bases of the junction unmatched. The CDR3 DNA reads as TGTGCCAGCAGCTTGGGGAGGGGGCGTACTGAAGCTTTCTTT. Translated: CASSLGRGRTEAFF.

The rearrangement links TRBV5-4 to TRBJ2-7; D not certain. Germline CDR1 is SGHNT and CDR2 is YYREEE (reference sequence). The V end lost 3 bases, the J end lost 0 bases, and 16 bases lay between the germline ends. The CDR3 spans 16 residues. CDR3 bases: TGTGCCAGCAGCTCCGGGTGGAGCCTAAGCTCCTACGAGCAGTACTTC. Encoded protein: CASSSGWSLSSYEQYF.

This clone was detected many times. CDR3 sequence (DNA): TGTGCCAGCAGCTTAGCCCCCCCGGGTGGTGTGCAGTACTTC. This sequence encodes CASSLAPPGGVQYF. The chain has TRBV7-8 and TRBJ2-7; D uncertain. The CDR3 totals 14 residues. V was trimmed by 0 bases and J by 9 bases, leaving 15 bases between them. Per the germline V gene, CDR1 is SGHVS and CDR2 is FQNEAQ.

The chain links TRBV27 to TRBJ2-3; 8 positions agree with TRBD2. CDR3 length equals 15 residues. The junction had 7 bases not matched to a gene; V was cut back by 3 bases and J by 5 bases. Looked up from germline, CDR1 is MNHEY and CDR2 is SMNVEV (reference sequence). The CDR3 region has the DNA TGTGCCAGCAGTTTGGGGAGCGGGGGTAGAGATACGCAGTATTTT. Protein: CASSLGSGGRDTQYF.

The rearrangement links TRBV10-2 to TRBJ2-5, with TRBD2 identical over 8 bases. Germline V gene sequence: CDR1 WSHSY, CDR2 SAAADI. The CDR3 is 16 residues long. J was trimmed by 4 bases and V by 0 bases; bases with no gene match: 7. CDR3 in DNA: TGCGCCAGCAGTGAGTCGGTAGCGGGGACTCTAGAGACCCAGTACTTC. Encoded protein: CASSESVAGTLETQYF.

J is TRBJ2-5 and V is TRBV2; tentatively, D is TRBD2 (5 bases). The CDR3 covers 12 residues. Per germline, CDR1 SNHLY and CDR2 FYNNEI. Trimming stripped 8 bases from V and 5 bases from J, with 12 bases between. Written as DNA, the CDR3 is TGTGCCAGCTCTGATTCGGGGGAGACCCAGTACTTC. Amino acid sequence: CASSDSGETQYF.

There are many counts of this clone. The genes are TRBV19 and TRBJ1-1, with D perhaps TRBD1 (6 bases). Trimming removed 7 bases at V and 7 bases at J, with 16 bases between. Per the germline V gene, CDR1 is LNHDA and CDR2 is SQIVND (reference sequence). The length of the CDR3 is 13 residues. Here the CDR3 reads CASKKTGFNEAFF. In nucleotides, the CDR3 is TGTGCCAGTAAGAAAACAGGGTTCAATGAAGCTTTCTTT.